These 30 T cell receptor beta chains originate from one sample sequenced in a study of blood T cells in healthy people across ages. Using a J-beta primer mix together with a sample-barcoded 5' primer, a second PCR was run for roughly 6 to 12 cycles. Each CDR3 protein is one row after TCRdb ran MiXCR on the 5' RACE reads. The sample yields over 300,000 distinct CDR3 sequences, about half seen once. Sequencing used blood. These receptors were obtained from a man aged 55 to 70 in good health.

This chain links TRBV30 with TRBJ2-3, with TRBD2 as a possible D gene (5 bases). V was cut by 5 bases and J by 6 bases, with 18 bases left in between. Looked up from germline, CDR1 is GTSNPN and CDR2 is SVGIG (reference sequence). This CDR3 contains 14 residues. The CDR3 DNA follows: TGTGCCTGGTCTACAGCTCCCGGGATGGATACGCAGTATTTT. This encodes CAWSTAPGMDTQYF.

The CDR3 spells CASSLAPRNEQYF. In DNA form, the CDR3 reads TGCGCCAGCAGCTTGGCCCCGAGGAACGAGCAGTACTTC. This chain uses TRBV5-1 with TRBJ2-7, with no clear D. The CDR3 sequence is 13 residues long. V lost 0 bases, J lost 5 bases, and 9 bases lay in between. Germline assignment: CDR1 SGHRS and CDR2 YFSETQ.

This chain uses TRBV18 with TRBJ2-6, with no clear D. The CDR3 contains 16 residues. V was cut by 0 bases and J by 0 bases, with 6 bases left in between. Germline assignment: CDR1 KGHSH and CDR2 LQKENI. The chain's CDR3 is CASSPPGLSGANVLTF. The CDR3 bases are TGTGCCAGCTCACCACCAGGGCTCTCTGGGGCCAACGTCCTGACTTTC.

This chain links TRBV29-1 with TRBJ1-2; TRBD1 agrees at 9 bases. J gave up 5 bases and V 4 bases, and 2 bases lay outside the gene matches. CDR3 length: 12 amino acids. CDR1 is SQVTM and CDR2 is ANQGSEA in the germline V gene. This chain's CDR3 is CSVGDRVYGYTF. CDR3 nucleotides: TGCAGCGTTGGGGACAGGGTGTATGGCTACACCTTC. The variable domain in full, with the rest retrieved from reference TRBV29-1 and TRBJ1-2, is SAVISQKPSRDICQRGTSLTIQCQVDSQVTMMFWYRQQPGQSLTLIATANQGSEATYESGFVIDKFPISRPNLTFSTLTVSNMSPEDSSIYLCSVGDRVYGYTFGSGTRLTVV.

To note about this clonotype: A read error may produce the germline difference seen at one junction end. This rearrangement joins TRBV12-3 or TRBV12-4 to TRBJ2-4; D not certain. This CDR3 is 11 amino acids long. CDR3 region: CAGSLDLVEYF. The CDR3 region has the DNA TGTGCCGGCAGCCTCGACCTTGTGGAGTACTTC.

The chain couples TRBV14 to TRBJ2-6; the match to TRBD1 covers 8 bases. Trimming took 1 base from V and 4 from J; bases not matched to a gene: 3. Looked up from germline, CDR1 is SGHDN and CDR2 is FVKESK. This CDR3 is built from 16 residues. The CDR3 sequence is CASSQARGRGANVLTF. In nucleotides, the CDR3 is TGTGCCAGCAGCCAAGCCAGGGGGCGCGGGGCCAACGTCCTGACTTTC.

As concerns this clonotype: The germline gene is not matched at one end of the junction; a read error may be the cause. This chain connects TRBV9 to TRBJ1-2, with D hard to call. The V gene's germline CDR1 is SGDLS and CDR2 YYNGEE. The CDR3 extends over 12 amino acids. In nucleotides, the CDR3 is TGTACCAGCAACCGAAACAACTATGGCTACACCTTC. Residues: CTSNRNNYGYTF.

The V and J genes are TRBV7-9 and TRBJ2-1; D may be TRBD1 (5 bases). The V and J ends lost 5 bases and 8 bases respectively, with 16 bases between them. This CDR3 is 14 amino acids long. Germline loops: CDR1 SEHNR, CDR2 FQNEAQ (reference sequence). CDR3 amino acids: CASSAWTTSDEQFF. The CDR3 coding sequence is TGTGCCAGCAGCGCATGGACAACCTCGGATGAGCAGTTCTTC.

The CDR3 loop is CSAREDRRGFRSPLHF. CDR3 nucleotides: TGCAGTGCTAGGGAGGACAGGAGGGGCTTTCGGTCACCCCTCCACTTT. The chain uses TRBV20-1 and TRBJ1-6; TRBD1 matches 7 bases. The CDR3 length is 16 residues. Trimming took 3 bases from V and 10 from J; bases not matched to a gene: 15. Germline V gives CDR1 DFQATT, CDR2 SNEGSKA (reference sequence).

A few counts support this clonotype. CDR3 sequence: CASSGTSLHF. CDR3 nucleotide sequence: TGTGCCAGCTCCGGGACATCCCTCCACTTT. The chain recombines TRBV25-1 with TRBJ1-6; D perhaps matches TRBD1 (6 bases). V shed 8 bases and J shed 14 bases, with 10 bases lying between them. Germline CDR1 reads MGHDK; CDR2 reads SYGVNS. CDR3 length equals 10 residues.

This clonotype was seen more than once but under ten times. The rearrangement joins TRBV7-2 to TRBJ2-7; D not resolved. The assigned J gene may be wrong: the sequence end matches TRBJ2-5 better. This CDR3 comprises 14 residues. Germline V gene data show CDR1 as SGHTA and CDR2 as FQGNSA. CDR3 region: CASSLGLRPETQYF. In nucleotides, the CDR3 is TGTGCCAGCAGCTTAGGGCTTAGGCCAGAGACCCAGTACTTC.

CDR3 residues: CASSQETGGGQVADTQYF. The CDR3 DNA reads as TGTGCCAGCAGCCAAGAAACCGGGGGGGGCCAGGTAGCAGATACGCAGTATTTT. The J gene is TRBJ2-3, the V gene TRBV3-1; TRBD2 matches 8 bases. Germline-derived CDR1 and CDR2 are LGHDT and YNNKEL (reference sequence). This CDR3 spans 18 amino acids. V was clipped by 0 bases and J by 4 bases; unmatched bases: 12.

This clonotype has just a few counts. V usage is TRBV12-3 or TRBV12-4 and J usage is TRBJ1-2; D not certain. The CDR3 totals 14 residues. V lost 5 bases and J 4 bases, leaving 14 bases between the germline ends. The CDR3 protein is CASSPELEVYGYTF. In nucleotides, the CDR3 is TGTGCCAGCAGTCCGGAGTTAGAAGTCTATGGCTACACCTTC.

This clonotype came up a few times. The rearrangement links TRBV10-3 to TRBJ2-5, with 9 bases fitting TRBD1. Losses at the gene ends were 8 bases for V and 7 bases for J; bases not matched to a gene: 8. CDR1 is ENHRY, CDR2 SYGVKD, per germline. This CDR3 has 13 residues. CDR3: CAIRAQGAATQYF. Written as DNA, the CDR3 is TGTGCCATCCGGGCACAGGGGGCTGCGACCCAGTACTTC.

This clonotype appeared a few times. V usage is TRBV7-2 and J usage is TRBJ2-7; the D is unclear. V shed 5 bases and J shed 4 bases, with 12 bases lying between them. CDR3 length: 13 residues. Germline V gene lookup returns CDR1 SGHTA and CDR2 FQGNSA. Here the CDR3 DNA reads TGTGCCAGCAGCGCCCGCAAGTTATACGAGCAGTACTTC. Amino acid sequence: CASSARKLYEQYF.

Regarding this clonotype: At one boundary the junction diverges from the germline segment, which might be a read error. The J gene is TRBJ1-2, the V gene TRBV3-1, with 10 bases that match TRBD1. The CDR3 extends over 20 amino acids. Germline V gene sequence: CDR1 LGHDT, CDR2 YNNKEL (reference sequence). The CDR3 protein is CASNQGVLGDRGVVGYGYTF. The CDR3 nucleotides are TGTGCCAGCAACCAAGGGGTTCTTGGGGACAGGGGAGTGGTAGGCTATGGCTACACCTTC.

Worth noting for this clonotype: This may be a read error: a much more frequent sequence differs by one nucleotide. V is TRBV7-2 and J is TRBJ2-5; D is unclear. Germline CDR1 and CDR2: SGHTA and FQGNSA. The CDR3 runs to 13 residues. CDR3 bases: TGTGCCAGCAGCTTAAGCCCCCAAGAGACCCGGTACTTC. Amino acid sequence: CASSLSPQETRYF. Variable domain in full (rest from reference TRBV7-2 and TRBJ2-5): GAGVSQSPSNKVTEKGKDVELRCDPISGHTALYWYRQSLGQGLEFLIYFQGNSAPDKSGLPSDRFSAERTGGSVSTLTIQRTQQEDSAVYLCASSLSPQETRYFGPGTRLLVL.

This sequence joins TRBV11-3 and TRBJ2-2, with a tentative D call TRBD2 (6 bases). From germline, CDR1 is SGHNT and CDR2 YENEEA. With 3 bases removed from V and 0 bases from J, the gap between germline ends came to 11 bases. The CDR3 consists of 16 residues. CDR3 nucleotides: TGTGCCAGCAGCTTCGGGACTTATCCGAACACCGGGGAGCTGTTTTTT. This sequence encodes CASSFGTYPNTGELFF.

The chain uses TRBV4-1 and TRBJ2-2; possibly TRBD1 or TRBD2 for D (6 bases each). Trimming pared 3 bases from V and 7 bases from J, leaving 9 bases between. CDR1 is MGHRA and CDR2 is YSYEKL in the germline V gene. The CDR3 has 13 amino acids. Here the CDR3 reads CASSQGGGGELFF. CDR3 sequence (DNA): TGCGCCAGCAGCCAGGGGGGCGGCGGGGAGCTGTTTTTT.

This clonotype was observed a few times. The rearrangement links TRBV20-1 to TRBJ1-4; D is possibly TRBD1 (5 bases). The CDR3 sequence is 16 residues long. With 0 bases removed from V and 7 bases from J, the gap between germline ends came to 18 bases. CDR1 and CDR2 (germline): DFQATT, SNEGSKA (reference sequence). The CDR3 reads CSARDSPQENSEKLFF. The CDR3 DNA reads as TGCAGTGCTAGAGATAGCCCACAGGAGAACAGTGAAAAACTGTTTTTT.

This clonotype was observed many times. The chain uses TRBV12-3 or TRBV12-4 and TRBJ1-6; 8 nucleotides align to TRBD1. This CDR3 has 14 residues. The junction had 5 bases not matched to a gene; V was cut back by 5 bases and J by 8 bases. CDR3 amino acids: CASSPGGLYSPLHF. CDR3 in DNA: TGTGCCAGCAGTCCAGGGGGCCTGTATTCACCCCTCCACTTT.

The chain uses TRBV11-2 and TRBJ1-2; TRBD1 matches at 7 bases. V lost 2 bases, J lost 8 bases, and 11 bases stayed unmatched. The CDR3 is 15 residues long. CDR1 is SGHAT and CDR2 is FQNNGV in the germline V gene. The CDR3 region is CASSLSRDSVGGYTF. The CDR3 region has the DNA TGTGCCAGCAGCTTAAGCCGGGACAGCGTTGGCGGCTACACCTTC. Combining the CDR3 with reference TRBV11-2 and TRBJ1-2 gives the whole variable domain EAGVAQSPRYKIIEKRQSVAFWCNPISGHATLYWYQQILGQGPKLLIQFQNNGVVDDSQLPKDRFSAERLKGVDSTLKIQPAKLEDSAVYLCASSLSRDSVGGYTFGSGTRLTVV.

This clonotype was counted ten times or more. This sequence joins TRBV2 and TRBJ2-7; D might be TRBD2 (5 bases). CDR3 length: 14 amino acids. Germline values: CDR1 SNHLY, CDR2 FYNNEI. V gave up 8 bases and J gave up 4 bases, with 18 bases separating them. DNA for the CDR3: TGTGCCAGCTCGCCGCTGCTCTCGGGATACGAGCAGTACTTC. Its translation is CASSPLLSGYEQYF.

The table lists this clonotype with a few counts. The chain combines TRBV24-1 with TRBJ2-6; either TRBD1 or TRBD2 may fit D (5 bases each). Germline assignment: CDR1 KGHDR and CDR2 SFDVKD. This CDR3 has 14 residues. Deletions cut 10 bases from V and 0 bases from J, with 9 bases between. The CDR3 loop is CATGDRSGANVLTF. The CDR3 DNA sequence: TGTGCCACTGGGGACCGCTCTGGGGCCAACGTCCTGACTTTC.

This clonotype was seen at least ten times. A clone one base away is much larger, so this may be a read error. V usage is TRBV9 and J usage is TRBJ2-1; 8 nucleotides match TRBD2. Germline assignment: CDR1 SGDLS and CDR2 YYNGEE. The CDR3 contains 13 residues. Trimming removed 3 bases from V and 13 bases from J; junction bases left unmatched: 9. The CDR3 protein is CASSGASGSSQFF. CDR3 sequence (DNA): TGTGCCAGCAGCGGAGCCAGCGGGAGCTCTCAGTTCTTC.

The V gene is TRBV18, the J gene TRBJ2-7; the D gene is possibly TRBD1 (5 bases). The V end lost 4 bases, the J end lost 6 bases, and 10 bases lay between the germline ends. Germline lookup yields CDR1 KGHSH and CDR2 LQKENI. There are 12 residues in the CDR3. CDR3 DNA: TGTGCCAGCTCACAGCAGGGAACCGAGCAGTACTTC. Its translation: CASSQQGTEQYF.

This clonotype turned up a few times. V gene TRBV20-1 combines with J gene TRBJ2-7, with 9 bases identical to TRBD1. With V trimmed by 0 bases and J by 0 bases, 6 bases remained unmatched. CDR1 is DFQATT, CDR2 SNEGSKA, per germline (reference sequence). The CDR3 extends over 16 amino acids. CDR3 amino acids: CSARDGDRAPSYEQYF. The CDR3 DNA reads TGCAGTGCTAGAGATGGGGACAGGGCCCCCTCCTACGAGCAGTACTTC.

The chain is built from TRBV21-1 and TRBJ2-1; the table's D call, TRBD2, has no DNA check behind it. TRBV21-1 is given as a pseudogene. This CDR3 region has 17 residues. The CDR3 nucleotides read TGTGCCAGCAGCAAAGGGATTAGCGGGGCTAACTACAATGAGCAGTTCTTC. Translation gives CASSKGISGANYNEQFF.

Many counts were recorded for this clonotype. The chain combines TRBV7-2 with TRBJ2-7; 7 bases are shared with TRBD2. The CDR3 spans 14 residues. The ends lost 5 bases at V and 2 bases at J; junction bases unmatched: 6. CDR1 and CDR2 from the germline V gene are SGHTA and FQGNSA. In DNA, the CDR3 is TGTGCCAGCAGCCGGGGGGACGCCCCCTACGAGCAGTACTTC. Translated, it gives CASSRGDAPYEQYF.

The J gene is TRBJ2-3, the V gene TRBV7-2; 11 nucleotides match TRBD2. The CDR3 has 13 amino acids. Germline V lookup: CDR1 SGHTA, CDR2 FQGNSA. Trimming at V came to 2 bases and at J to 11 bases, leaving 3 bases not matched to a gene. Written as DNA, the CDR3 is TGTGCCAGCAGCTTACGGCTAGCGGGAGGGCAGTATTTT. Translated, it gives CASSLRLAGGQYF.